One sample yielded the 10 T cell receptor beta chains listed below, sequenced in a study of CD8 T cells in ankylosing spondylitis. TCRdb independently ran MiXCR on the 5' RACE reads; one entry per CDR3 protein. Among 300,000 to 350,000 distinct CDR3 sequences listed, about 9.9% were seen once. Sequenced input: blood, either unsorted or a sorted T cell fraction (not recorded which). These TCRs come from a female donor with ankylosing spondylitis or in good health (not recorded which).

This clonotype has ten or more counts. The V and J genes are TRBV24-1 and TRBJ2-1; 11 bases line up with TRBD2. Germline values: CDR1 KGHDR, CDR2 SFDVKD. J gave up 5 bases and V 4 bases, and 6 bases lay outside the gene matches. This CDR3 comprises 16 residues. CDR3 residues: CATSERLAGSHNEQFF. The CDR3 DNA is TGTGCCACCAGTGAACGACTAGCGGGGTCGCACAATGAGCAGTTCTTC.

This clonotype was detected a few times. In DNA, the CDR3 is TGTGCCAGCAGCCCGAGTGCTGGGTTAAATGAGCAGTTCTTC. Its translation is CASSPSAGLNEQFF. This chain connects TRBV7-9 to TRBJ2-1, with D hard to call. The CDR3 extends over 14 amino acids. Trimming cost V 5 bases and J 7 bases, with 15 bases left between them. Looked up from germline, CDR1 is SEHNR and CDR2 is FQNEAQ (reference sequence).

The J gene is TRBJ1-1, the V gene TRBV7-2; D possibly corresponds to TRBD1 (6 bases). Germline-derived CDR1 and CDR2 are SGHTA and FQGNSA. With 5 bases removed from V and 0 bases from J, the gap between germline ends came to 13 bases. The CDR3 runs 15 residues. The CDR3 sequence is CASSPTGQMNTEAFF. The DNA for the CDR3 is TGTGCCAGCAGCCCCACCGGACAGATGAACACTGAAGCTTTCTTT.

The sample holds many counts of this clonotype. This chain links TRBV7-6 with TRBJ2-1, with D perhaps TRBD2 (6 bases). The germline V and J ends were trimmed by 3 bases and 5 bases, with 11 bases remaining between them. The CDR3 has 14 amino acids. Germline loops: CDR1 SGHVS, CDR2 FNYEAQ. The CDR3 loop is CASSFTSSHNEQFF. In nucleotides, the CDR3 is TGTGCCAGCAGCTTTACTAGCAGTCACAATGAGCAGTTCTTC.

The table lists this clonotype with a few counts. The chain employs TRBV19 and TRBJ1-1; D call uncertain. V lost 1 base and J 0 bases, leaving 12 bases between the germline ends. The CDR3 length is 16 residues. Germline V lookup: CDR1 LNHDA, CDR2 SQIVND (reference sequence). CDR3 nucleotide sequence: TGTGCCAGTAGTATAGGCCCGGGAGGAGTGAACACTGAAGCTTTCTTT. Protein sequence: CASSIGPGGVNTEAFF.

This clonotype was seen at least ten times. The V and J genes are TRBV4-2 and TRBJ2-3; 11 nucleotides line up with TRBD2. V lost 1 base to trimming and J lost 1 base; unmatched junction nucleotides: 7. The CDR3 consists of 18 residues. The V gene's germline CDR1 is LGHNA and CDR2 YNFKEQ. DNA for the CDR3: TGTGCCAGCAGCCAAGGGCTAGCGGGGGGCGCAGGCACAGATACGCAGTATTTT. Residues: CASSQGLAGGAGTDTQYF.

This clonotype was counted many times. The CDR3 spells CSARGHPNTEAFF. In DNA form, the CDR3 reads TGCAGTGCTAGGGGGCACCCGAACACTGAAGCTTTCTTT. The chain recombines TRBV20-1 with TRBJ1-1; tentatively, D is TRBD1 (5 bases). In germline, CDR1 is DFQATT, CDR2 SNEGSKA (reference sequence). With 3 bases removed from V and 1 base from J, the gap between germline ends came to 9 bases. There are 13 residues in the CDR3.

The J gene is TRBJ2-3, the V gene TRBV30; TRBD2 aligns across 8 bases. The CDR3 totals 12 residues. After removal of 3 bases from V and 13 bases from J, the junction contained 9 bases not matched to a gene. Germline lookup yields CDR1 GTSNPN and CDR2 SVGIG (reference sequence). CDR3 nucleotides: TGTGCCTGGAGCGAGGGACTAGGGGTGAAGTATTTT. It is translated as CAWSEGLGVKYF.

The sample holds many counts of this clonotype. The chain links TRBV20-1 to TRBJ2-7, with 7 bases fitting TRBD2. Looked up from germline, CDR1 is DFQATT and CDR2 is SNEGSKA (reference sequence). V lost 8 bases, J lost 1 base, and 5 bases stayed unmatched. The CDR3 has 12 amino acids. CDR3 sequence: CSSAGESYEQYF. CDR3 bases: TGCAGTTCCGCGGGAGAATCCTACGAGCAGTACTTC.

The sample holds many counts of this clonotype. The V call is TRBV28, the J call TRBJ2-1; D gene ambiguous. V was shortened by 6 bases and J by 2 bases, with 11 bases between the two germline ends. Germline V gene sequence: CDR1 MDHEN, CDR2 SYDVKM. This CDR3 is built from 14 residues. The CDR3 is CASRANEPYNEQFF. The CDR3 DNA reads as TGTGCCAGCAGAGCCAACGAGCCCTACAATGAGCAGTTCTTC.